This passage covers 23 T cell receptor beta chains from one sample sequenced in a study of long-term antiretroviral therapy in people with HIV. Samples were assayed with immunoSEQ v3.0 at survey level. Assay: immunoSEQ multiplex PCR; the TCRdb copy retains only in-frame clones and omits some. The data contain some 23,000 clones, 85% to 95% of them singletons. The specimen comprised unsorted PBMCs, sampled 7.6 years after starting antiretroviral therapy. The receptor source for this set is a woman aged 35 to 49 with HIV.

This sequence joins TRBV5-5 and TRBJ1-6, with D tentatively TRBD1 (5 bases). The CDR3 covers 15 residues. Looked up from germline, CDR1 is SGHKS and CDR2 is YYEKEE (reference sequence). V was trimmed by 0 bases and J by 7 bases, leaving 11 bases between them. For the CDR3, the DNA is TGTGCCAGCAGCTTGGTGTTCCAGGGAAATTCACCCCTCCACTTT. It is translated as CASSLVFQGNSPLHF.

The rearrangement uses TRBV5-1 and TRBJ1-1, with 8 bases fitting TRBD1. Trimming cost V 4 bases and J 5 bases; bases outside gene matches: 7. CDR1 and CDR2 (germline): SGHRS, YFSETQ. The CDR3 consists of 14 residues. The CDR3 bases are TGCGCCAGCAGCGCCACAGGGGGGAGGACTGAAGCTTTCTTT. It is translated as CASSATGGRTEAFF. Variable domain in full (rest from reference TRBV5-1 and TRBJ1-1): KAGVTQTPRYLIKTRGQQVTLSCSPISGHRSVSWYQQTPGQGLQFLFEYFSETQRNKGNFPGRFSGRQFSNSRSEMNVSTLELGDSALYLCASSATGGRTEAFFGQGTRLTVV.

The chain is built from TRBV29-1 and TRBJ2-7; tentative D call: TRBD1 (6 bases). The ends were cut back, 4 bases at V and 4 bases at J, with 26 bases in the middle. Germline V gene lookup returns CDR1 SQVTM and CDR2 ANQGSEA. This CDR3 spans 17 amino acids. CDR3 nucleotides: TGCAGCGTTGTAACGCAAAACGGTGCCGGGACACCTTACGAGCAGTACTTC. This codes for CSVVTQNGAGTPYEQYF.

V usage is TRBV18 and J usage is TRBJ2-3; D unclear. CDR3 length: 13 amino acids. CDR1 and CDR2 from the germline V gene are KGHSH and LQKENI. The V and J ends lost 8 bases and 2 bases respectively, with 11 bases between them. CDR3 region: CASLGPNTDTQYF. CDR3 coding DNA: TGTGCCAGCCTCGGGCCGAACACAGATACGCAGTATTTT.

The rearrangement links TRBV7-2 to TRBJ2-7; possible D gene TRBD1, 5 bases. The germline CDR1 and CDR2 sequences are SGHTA and FQGNSA. The CDR3 has 14 amino acids. V was clipped by 5 bases and J by 3 bases, with 14 bases between them. The CDR3, as DNA: TGTGCCAGCAGCGAGACAGTTTTCCTCTACGAGCAGTACTTC. Its translation is CASSETVFLYEQYF.

V gene TRBV10-2 combines with J gene TRBJ1-3; D gene uncertain. V was pared by 6 bases and J by 0 bases, with 9 bases between. The V gene's germline CDR1 is WSHSY and CDR2 SAAADI. CDR3 size: 14 residues. DNA of the CDR3: TGCGCCAGCAGGCGGGGAAACTCTGGAAACACCATATATTTT. The encoded protein is CASRRGNSGNTIYF.

This clone was seen only once. V is TRBV19 and J is TRBJ2-2, with D unclear. The CDR3 spans 12 residues. Germline assignment: CDR1 LNHDA and CDR2 SQIVND (reference sequence). V lost 10 bases, J lost 7 bases, and 13 bases lay in between. This chain's CDR3 is CATGRWDGELFF. CDR3 DNA sequence: TGTGCCACCGGAAGGTGGGACGGGGAGCTGTTTTTT.

The chain couples TRBV6-6 to TRBJ2-5; no clear D gene. V shed 0 bases and J shed 5 bases, with 10 bases lying between them. The CDR3 consists of 14 residues. The germline V gene has CDR1 MNHNY and CDR2 SVGAGI (reference sequence). The CDR3 loop is CASSYSLDRETQYF. The CDR3 DNA is TGTGCCAGCAGTTACTCCCTGGATCGGGAGACCCAGTACTTC.

This rearrangement joins TRBV6-6 to TRBJ1-1, with D possibly matching TRBD1 (5 bases). Trimming removed 2 bases at V and 3 bases at J, with 7 bases between. The germline V gene has CDR1 MNHNY and CDR2 SVGAGI (reference sequence). The CDR3 is 13 amino acids. CDR3 loop: CASSYGAYTEAFF. DNA of the CDR3: TGTGCCAGCAGTTACGGGGCTTACACTGAAGCTTTCTTT.

The gene calls are TRBV5-1 and TRBJ2-5; 12 nucleotides align to TRBD2. The CDR3 spans 20 residues. Germline V gene sequence: CDR1 SGHRS, CDR2 YFSETQ. Trimming cost V 3 bases and J 1 base; bases outside gene matches: 16. CDR3 protein: CASSSPSGLAGGKRQETQYF. The DNA of the CDR3 is TGCGCCAGCAGCTCCCCCAGTGGGCTAGCGGGGGGGAAACGCCAAGAGACCCAGTACTTC.

V gene TRBV2 combines with J gene TRBJ1-1, with 8 bases lining up with TRBD1. The length of the CDR3 is 14 residues. V was clipped by 5 bases and J by 8 bases; unmatched bases: 10. Per the germline V gene, CDR1 is SNHLY and CDR2 is FYNNEI. CDR3 nucleotide sequence: TGTGCCAGCAGTCCCTTAACAGGGGGAAGGGAAGCTTTCTTT. Translated: CASSPLTGGREAFF. Using reference TRBV2 and TRBJ1-1 for the parts outside the CDR3, the full variable domain is EPEVTQTPSHQVTQMGQEVILRCVPISNHLYFYWYRQILGQKVEFLVSFYNNEISEKSEIFDDQFSVERPDGSNFTLKIRSTKLEDSAMYFCASSPLTGGREAFFGQGTRLTVV.

Here the CDR3 reads CASSRGLAGGTGELFF. Written as DNA, the CDR3 is TGCGCCAGCAGCCGAGGACTAGCGGGGGGAACCGGGGAGCTGTTTTTT. The rearrangement links TRBV4-1 to TRBJ2-2; 14 nucleotides agree with TRBD2. Germline CDR1 MGHRA, CDR2 YSYEKL. The V segment lost 4 bases and the J segment 5 bases; nucleotides outside the gene matches: 3. This CDR3 comprises 16 residues.

The chain links TRBV7-6 to TRBJ1-3; no reliable D call. Germline assignment: CDR1 SGHVS and CDR2 FNYEAQ. V lost 1 base to trimming and J lost 0 bases, with 10 bases between them. The CDR3 consists of 16 residues. The CDR3 is CASSLGTLRSGNTIYF. DNA of the CDR3: TGTGCCAGCAGCTTAGGCACCCTCCGCTCTGGAAACACCATATATTTT.

The chain links TRBV7-9 to TRBJ2-4; D is ambiguous. Trimming removed 2 bases from V and 0 bases from J, with 8 bases in between. This CDR3 has 15 amino acids. Per the germline V gene, CDR1 is SEHNR and CDR2 is FQNEAQ (reference sequence). The CDR3 DNA sequence: TGTGCCAGCAGCTTATCAGAAGTAGCCAAAAACATTCAGTACTTC. It translates to CASSLSEVAKNIQYF.

The chain employs TRBV7-8 and TRBJ1-6; TRBD1 matches at 8 bases. Germline V lookup: CDR1 SGHVS, CDR2 FQNEAQ. CDR3 length equals 22 residues. J gave up 0 bases and V 5 bases, and 21 bases lay outside the gene matches. The CDR3 bases are TGTGCCAGCAGCCCAAAACCCCAGGGGGCCGCATCCTTCAGCTCCTATAATTCACCCCTCCACTTT. This codes for CASSPKPQGAASFSSYNSPLHF.

This chain links TRBV4-3 with TRBJ1-1; no definite D call. The CDR3 sequence is 16 residues long. V was trimmed by 5 bases and J by 5 bases, leaving 21 bases between them. CDR1 is LGHNA and CDR2 is YSLEER in the germline V gene. The CDR3 nucleotides read TGCGCCAGCAGCTGGATGGGGAGTGTTGAAAGGACTGAAGCTTTCTTT. This codes for CASSWMGSVERTEAFF.

The J gene is TRBJ1-2, the V gene TRBV19; 9 bases line up with TRBD1. V shed 10 bases, J shed 7 bases, and the junction held 16 bases outside the gene matches. The CDR3 contains 15 residues. CDR1 is LNHDA, CDR2 SQIVND, per germline (reference sequence). Here the CDR3 DNA reads TGTGCCACCTCCTATACCGGGACAGGGAATGGTGGCTACACCTTC. Translation gives CATSYTGTGNGGYTF.

Only one count was recorded for this clone. The chain links TRBV30 to TRBJ2-1; 7 nucleotides line up with TRBD2. Germline CDR1 GTSNPN, CDR2 SVGIG (reference sequence). The CDR3 has 12 amino acids. Trimming took 5 bases from V and 8 from J; bases not matched to a gene: 6. The CDR3 nucleotides read TGTGCCTGGGCCGGGACTATAGATGAGCAGTTCTTC. It specifies CAWAGTIDEQFF.

This clone was picked up one time. The chain combines TRBV14 with TRBJ2-7; no reliable D call. V was pared by 4 bases and J by 1 base, with 11 bases between. The CDR3 is 14 residues long. Germline V lookup: CDR1 SGHDN, CDR2 FVKESK. The CDR3 reads CASSPRFRSYEQYF. CDR3 coding DNA: TGTGCCAGCAGCCCCCGGTTCCGATCCTACGAGCAGTACTTC.

The J gene is TRBJ2-5, the V gene TRBV5-1; 13 bases are shared with TRBD2. Germline V gene data show CDR1 as SGHRS and CDR2 as YFSETQ. This CDR3 comprises 17 residues. Losses at the gene ends were 4 bases for V and 2 bases for J; bases not matched to a gene: 8. CDR3 sequence (DNA): TGCGCCAGCAGCCGACTAGCGGGGGGTAATAGGCAAGAGACCCAGTACTTC. It codes for CASSRLAGGNRQETQYF.

This sequence joins TRBV7-9 and TRBJ2-7; TRBD2 aligns across 14 bases. This CDR3 has 17 amino acids. In germline, CDR1 is SEHNR, CDR2 FQNEAQ (reference sequence). J lost 6 bases, V lost 0 bases, and 7 bases had no gene match. As DNA, the CDR3 is TGTGCCAGCAGCTTAGCTCATGAGGGACTAGCGGGGGCCGAGCAGTACTTC. Translated, it gives CASSLAHEGLAGAEQYF.

V is TRBV5-8 and J is TRBJ2-5, with unresolved D. Germline CDR1 is SGHTS and CDR2 is YDEGEE. This CDR3 has 12 amino acids. V was trimmed by 4 bases and J by 2 bases, leaving 6 bases between them. DNA of the CDR3: TGTGCCAGCAGCCGCCGACAAGAGACCCAGTACTTC. It specifies CASSRRQETQYF. Combining the CDR3 with reference TRBV5-8 and TRBJ2-5 gives the whole variable domain EAGVTQSPTHLIKTRGQQATLRCSPISGHTSVYWYQQALGLGLQFLLWYDEGEERNRGNFPPRFSGRQFPNYSSELNVNALELEDSALYLCASSRRQETQYFGPGTRLLVL.

The chain joins TRBV5-6 to TRBJ2-1, with no clear D. Germline CDR1 and CDR2: SGHDT and YYEEEE. This CDR3 spans 15 amino acids. V lost 1 base and J lost 0, with 8 bases in between. In DNA, the CDR3 is TGTGCCAGCAGCTTGAAGGTCTACTCCTACAATGAGCAGTTCTTC. Protein product: CASSLKVYSYNEQFF.